Listed here are 29 T cell receptor beta chains from one sample, sequenced in a study of early T cells in non-severe SARS-CoV-2 infection. TCRdb fed the 5' RACE reads into MiXCR, producing one record per CDR3 protein. The data show some 57,000 distinct CDR3 sequences, roughly 13% seen once. Source material: whole blood. The origin of the receptors is an adult who was a healthcare worker with PCR-confirmed SARS-CoV-2 infection or an uninfected control (not recorded which).

A few counts support this clonotype. The V gene is TRBV7-2, the J gene TRBJ2-5, with D maybe TRBD2 (6 bases). Trimming stripped 5 bases from V and 2 bases from J, with 12 bases between. The CDR3 sequence is 14 residues long. Germline lookup yields CDR1 SGHTA and CDR2 FQGNSA. CDR3 sequence reads: CASSRGAGQETQYF. The CDR3 DNA is TGTGCCAGCAGCCGAGGGGCGGGACAAGAGACCCAGTACTTC.

The chain links TRBV29-1 to TRBJ1-5, with TRBD1 as a possible D gene (6 bases). CDR3 size: 15 residues. Per the germline V gene, CDR1 is SQVTM and CDR2 is ANQGSEA. The V end was cut by 6 bases, the J end by 0 bases, with 15 bases between. The CDR3 DNA reads TGCAGCGTCCTATTCACAGGGAATAGCAATCAGCCCCAGCATTTT. This encodes CSVLFTGNSNQPQHF.

This clonotype occurred once. V and J are TRBV7-9 and TRBJ2-7; TRBD1 matches 8 bases. After removal of 3 bases from V and 2 bases from J, the junction contained 6 bases not matched to a gene. This CDR3 spans 15 amino acids. Per the germline V gene, CDR1 is SEHNR and CDR2 is FQNEAQ (reference sequence). The CDR3 sequence is CASSLYRGETYEQYF. The CDR3 bases are TGTGCCAGCAGCTTGTACAGGGGGGAAACCTACGAGCAGTACTTC. The whole variable domain, remainder taken from reference TRBV7-9 and TRBJ2-7, is DTGVSQNPRHKITKRGQNVTFRCDPISEHNRLYWYRQTLGQGPEFLTYFQNEAQLEKSRLLSDRFSAERPKGSFSTLEIQRTEQGDSAMYLCASSLYRGETYEQYFGPGTRLTVT.

This clonotype was seen at least ten times. This rearrangement joins TRBV5-4 to TRBJ2-3; no definite D call. The CDR3 extends over 12 amino acids. Looked up from germline, CDR1 is SGHNT and CDR2 is YYREEE (reference sequence). V dropped 0 bases and J dropped 7 bases, with 6 bases sitting between them. CDR3: CASSLGGYTQYF. CDR3 sequence (DNA): TGTGCCAGCAGCTTGGGGGGTTATACGCAGTATTTT.

Ten or more counts support this clonotype. The V and J genes are TRBV19 and TRBJ2-7; 11 positions match TRBD1. The CDR3 is 15 amino acids. The trim removed 5 bases at V and 6 bases at J, leaving 9 bases unmatched. Germline V lookup: CDR1 LNHDA, CDR2 SQIVND (reference sequence). Here the CDR3 DNA reads TGTGCCAGTAGTGTCCCGGGACAGGGGGGAGGCGAGCAGTACTTC. Encoded protein: CASSVPGQGGGEQYF.

The chain has TRBV4-3 and TRBJ2-7; 7 bases map to TRBD1. The germline V gene encodes CDR1 LGHNA and CDR2 YSLEER. J gave up 3 bases and V 1 base, and 9 bases lay outside the gene matches. There are 16 residues in the CDR3. In DNA form, the CDR3 reads TGCGCCAGCAGCCAAGCTAGACAGGGCTATCTCTACGAGCAGTACTTC. It is translated as CASSQARQGYLYEQYF.

This clonotype was counted at least ten times. J is TRBJ2-1 and V is TRBV20-1; TRBD2 aligns across 8 bases. The J segment lost 7 bases and the V segment lost 0 bases, leaving 8 bases of the junction unmatched. CDR1 is DFQATT and CDR2 is SNEGSKA in the germline V gene (reference sequence). This CDR3 comprises 15 residues. In nucleotides, the CDR3 is TGCAGTGCTAGAGATTTTAGCGGGGACTTTAATGAGCAGTTCTTC. Translating gives CSARDFSGDFNEQFF.

Only a few counts were recorded for this clonotype. The rearrangement links TRBV10-3 to TRBJ2-1; 12 bases fit TRBD2. V was pared by 4 bases and J by 2 bases, with 6 bases of the junction left unmatched. This CDR3 region has 17 residues. Per germline, CDR1 ENHRY and CDR2 SYGVKD. The CDR3 DNA reads as TGTGCCATCAGTGCGAAAGGACTAGCGGGGACCTACAATGAGCAGTTCTTC. Translating it yields CAISAKGLAGTYNEQFF.

The chain employs TRBV11-2 and TRBJ2-1; D uncertain. The V end was cut by 1 base, the J end by 8 bases, with 18 bases between. This CDR3 is 16 amino acids long. CDR1 is SGHAT, CDR2 FQNNGV, per germline. This chain's CDR3 is CASSLGLLPIADEQFF. CDR3 bases: TGTGCCAGCAGCTTAGGGTTGCTTCCGATCGCCGATGAGCAGTTCTTC.

This clonotype was picked up many times. The chain links TRBV7-2 to TRBJ2-7; D unresolved. The V gene lost 2 bases and the J gene lost 1 base, with 12 bases spanning the gap. Germline V lookup: CDR1 SGHTA, CDR2 FQGNSA. The CDR3 is 15 residues long. The CDR3 sequence: CASSLYSGLSYEQYF. The CDR3 DNA follows: TGTGCCAGCAGCTTATACTCGGGCCTTTCCTACGAGCAGTACTTC.

With respect to this clonotype: This may arise from a read error, as a much more abundant clone is one base away. This chain uses TRBV12-3 or TRBV12-4 with TRBJ2-3, with a weak D call TRBD1 (5 bases). This CDR3 comprises 13 residues. The V and J ends lost 3 bases and 4 bases respectively, with 8 bases between them. The CDR3 spells CASSFSRADTQYF. The CDR3 nucleotides are TGTGCCAGCAGTTTTAGCAGGGCAGATACGCAGTATTTT.

This clonotype has only a few counts. The chain recombines TRBV6-2 or TRBV6-3 with TRBJ1-5; D is uncertain. V was shortened by 7 bases and J by 9 bases, with 16 bases between the two germline ends. The CDR3 runs 13 residues. CDR1 and CDR2 from the germline V gene are MNHEY and SVGEGT. Here the CDR3 reads CASTEGYLGPQHF. The CDR3 region has the DNA TGTGCCAGCACCGAAGGGTATTTGGGGCCCCAGCATTTT.

This clonotype was observed a few times. J is TRBJ1-1 and V is TRBV30; TRBD1 might be the D (5 bases). Trimming removed 5 bases at V and 4 bases at J, with 11 bases between. Germline V CDR1 and CDR2: GTSNPN, SVGIG (reference sequence). The length of the CDR3 is 12 residues. The CDR3 protein is CAWARGSTEAFF. The DNA for the CDR3 is TGTGCCTGGGCAAGGGGAAGCACTGAAGCTTTCTTT.

At least ten counts were recorded for this clonotype. The chain employs TRBV30 and TRBJ1-1, with D perhaps matching TRBD1 (5 bases). V was pared by 3 bases and J by 0 bases, with 23 bases between. CDR1 GTSNPN and CDR2 SVGIG come from the germline V gene (reference sequence). This CDR3 contains 18 residues. The CDR3 here is CAWRPHYRRGQMNTEAFF. The CDR3 region has the DNA TGTGCCTGGAGGCCTCACTACCGACGAGGACAAATGAACACTGAAGCTTTCTTT.

This clonotype was picked up a small number of times. The chain couples TRBV4-1 to TRBJ2-7; perhaps TRBD1 as D (6 bases). V lost 0 bases, J lost 3 bases, and 15 bases lay in between. The CDR3 runs 16 residues. Germline values: CDR1 MGHRA, CDR2 YSYEKL. In DNA, the CDR3 is TGCGCCAGCAGCCAAGATCGAAGGACAGCAGACTACGAGCAGTACTTC. It translates to CASSQDRRTADYEQYF.

This clonotype has more than one count but fewer than ten. The rearrangement uses TRBV11-2 and TRBJ2-5, with 7 bases aligning to TRBD1. V was pared by 1 base and J by 5 bases, with 4 bases of the junction left unmatched. The CDR3 is made up of 14 amino acids. Germline V gives CDR1 SGHAT, CDR2 FQNNGV. The CDR3, as DNA: TGTGCCAGCAGCTTAGGACAGGGTCATGAGACCCAGTACTTC. Translation: CASSLGQGHETQYF.

This clonotype was observed many times. The chain combines TRBV10-1 with TRBJ2-4; possible D gene TRBD2, 6 bases. The V end was cut by 3 bases, the J end by 7 bases, with 10 bases between. The CDR3 contains 13 residues. Looked up from germline, CDR1 is WNHNN and CDR2 is SYGVQD (reference sequence). CDR3 DNA sequence: TGCGCCAGCAGTGACGGGGGAAGGAACATTCAGTACTTC. As protein: CASSDGGRNIQYF.

This clonotype was counted ten times or more. V gene TRBV7-2 combines with J gene TRBJ2-3; D call uncertain. V was clipped by 0 bases and J by 4 bases, with 2 bases between them. The CDR3 runs 12 residues. Germline CDR1 reads SGHTA; CDR2 reads FQGNSA. DNA for the CDR3: TGTGCCAGCAGCTTAGCGGCAGATACGCAGTATTTT. This sequence encodes CASSLAADTQYF.

This clonotype has more than one count but fewer than ten. The chain joins TRBV28 to TRBJ1-2, with D perhaps matching TRBD1 (5 bases). V shed 3 bases and J shed 3 bases, with 11 bases lying between them. The CDR3 loop spans 14 amino acids. Per the germline V gene, CDR1 is MDHEN and CDR2 is SYDVKM. This CDR3 is CASSLALGDYGYTF. As DNA, the CDR3 is TGTGCCAGCAGTTTGGCCCTAGGGGACTATGGCTACACCTTC.

This chain connects TRBV11-2 to TRBJ2-5, with 7 bases identical to TRBD2. Germline CDR1 is SGHAT and CDR2 is FQNNGV. Trimming took 4 bases from V and 7 from J; bases not matched to a gene: 0. The CDR3 is 11 residues long. CDR3 sequence: CASSSSGTQYF. The CDR3, as DNA: TGTGCCAGCAGCTCTAGCGGGACCCAGTACTTC.

This clonotype was counted many times. The rearrangement uses TRBV5-8 and TRBJ2-3; D not resolved. Germline CDR1 is SGHTS and CDR2 is YDEGEE. The CDR3 is made up of 13 amino acids. Trimming shortened V by 0 bases and J by 4 bases, and 6 bases separated the two germline ends. The CDR3 bases are TGTGCCAGCAGCTTGGCTTCCCCAGATACGCAGTATTTT. It translates to CASSLASPDTQYF.

The V and J genes are TRBV5-1 and TRBJ1-6; TRBD1 matches 7 bases. V gave up 9 bases and J gave up 7 bases; unmatched junction bases: 13. The CDR3 totals 15 residues. Germline CDR1 is SGHRS and CDR2 is YFSETQ. CDR3 DNA: TGCGCCACCAAAGATCGACAGGGACCGAATTCACCCCTCCACTTT. Residues: CATKDRQGPNSPLHF.

As concerns this clonotype: In this CDR3 the conserved last residue, phenylalanine or tryptophan, is missing, so a read error is likely. The V and J genes are TRBV6-6 and TRBJ2-7, with 11 bases that match TRBD1. The junction had 5 bases not matched to a gene; V was cut back by 6 bases and J by 4 bases. Germline V gene data show CDR1 as MNHNY and CDR2 as SVGAGI (reference sequence). This CDR3 spans 14 amino acids. In nucleotides, the CDR3 is TGTGCCAGCAGCCCCCGGGACAGGGGGTACGAGCAGTACCTC. This encodes CASSPRDRGYEQYL.

This clonotype was recorded at least ten times. This chain links TRBV11-1 with TRBJ1-1; D remains unclear. Deletions cut 2 bases from V and 5 bases from J, with 6 bases between. The CDR3 is made up of 12 amino acids. Germline CDR1 SGHAT, CDR2 FQDESV (reference sequence). Written as DNA, the CDR3 is TGTGCCAGCAGCTTATCCCGGACTGAAGCTTTCTTT. Protein sequence: CASSLSRTEAFF.

The V gene is TRBV11-3, the J gene TRBJ2-2, with TRBD1 matching 10 bases. This CDR3 is 16 amino acids long. Germline CDR1 reads SGHNT; CDR2 reads YENEEA. The ends lost 1 base at V and 6 bases at J; junction bases unmatched: 5. The CDR3 coding sequence is TGTGCCAGCAGCTTAGGACAGGGGGCTGGTGCCGGGGAGCTGTTTTTT. Translating it yields CASSLGQGAGAGELFF.

This clonotype was seen repeatedly, ten times or more. At one of its ends the junction is not consistent with the germline gene, which may arise from a read error. The chain carries TRBV7-7 and TRBJ2-2; 10 bases match TRBD1. The CDR3 is made up of 16 amino acids. Germline V gene lookup returns CDR1 SSHAT and CDR2 FNYEAQ (reference sequence). This CDR3 is CASSLTGTGVTGELFF. For the CDR3, the DNA is TGTGCTAGCAGCTTAACCGGGACAGGGGTCACCGGGGAGCTGTTTTTT.

This sequence joins TRBV6-6 and TRBJ2-4; D assignment may be TRBD1 or TRBD2 (6 bases each). Germline V CDR1 and CDR2: MNHNY, SVGAGI (reference sequence). The CDR3 loop spans 16 amino acids. The germline V and J ends were trimmed by 2 bases and 0 bases, with 11 bases remaining between them. The CDR3 nucleotides are TGTGCCAGCAGTTACCACGGAGGGGGAGCCAAAAACATTCAGTACTTC. Translating gives CASSYHGGGAKNIQYF.

In this sample, this clonotype turned up a few times. The J gene is TRBJ2-5, the V gene TRBV28; 10 bases align to TRBD1. The V and J ends lost 5 bases and 1 base, in that order; junction bases with no gene match: 16. Germline CDR1 MDHEN, CDR2 SYDVKM. CDR3 size: 19 residues. The CDR3 is CASSGSGTGARRAQETQYF. The CDR3 nucleotides read TGTGCCAGCAGTGGATCCGGGACAGGGGCTAGGAGGGCCCAAGAGACCCAGTACTTC.

The CDR3 DNA sequence: TGTGCCAGCAGCTCCGGGACAGGGTCAGATACGCAGTATTTT. It specifies CASSSGTGSDTQYF. The chain links TRBV7-6 to TRBJ2-3; 9 bases match TRBD1. From germline, CDR1 is SGHVS and CDR2 FNYEAQ. J gave up 4 bases and V 4 bases, and 3 bases lay outside the gene matches. This CDR3 has 14 amino acids.